This TCR beta chain appears in the sequencing data of a study of T cells in Graves' hyperthyroidism and ophthalmopathy. Looking at the study overall: Specimen type is peripheral blood, collected at initial diagnosis prior to any treatment. Study-wide findings and caveats: Blood shared most expanded thyroid clonotypes above 0.001.

The germline gives CDR1 SGHTA, CDR2 FQGTGA. This CDR3 is 14 amino acids long. The source material, RNA transcripts, was used to amplify TCR beta CDR3 regions. During a first-round RT-PCR of the TCR CDR3, the HTBI primer set was used. TCRdb re-called the multiplex PCR reads through MiXCR, storing one row per CDR3 protein. Altogether more than 650,000 distinct CDR3 sequences are present, about 14% being singletons, with the ten largest covering 10%. This clonotype was picked up a small number of times. No antigen is known for it. Sequence at one end of the junction differs from germline and may be a read error. Diagnoses rested on clinical symptoms, serum thyroxine and TRAb, thyroid ultrasound and orbital computed tomography.

This TCR derives from a woman in her late teens or twenties with Graves' hyperthyroidism. J is TRBJ2-2 and V is TRBV7-3; unclear D gene. Input material: blood. In DNA form, the CDR3 reads TGTACCAGCAGCTTAAACGGGAACACCGGGGAGCTGTTTTTT. It codes for CTSSLNGNTGELFF.